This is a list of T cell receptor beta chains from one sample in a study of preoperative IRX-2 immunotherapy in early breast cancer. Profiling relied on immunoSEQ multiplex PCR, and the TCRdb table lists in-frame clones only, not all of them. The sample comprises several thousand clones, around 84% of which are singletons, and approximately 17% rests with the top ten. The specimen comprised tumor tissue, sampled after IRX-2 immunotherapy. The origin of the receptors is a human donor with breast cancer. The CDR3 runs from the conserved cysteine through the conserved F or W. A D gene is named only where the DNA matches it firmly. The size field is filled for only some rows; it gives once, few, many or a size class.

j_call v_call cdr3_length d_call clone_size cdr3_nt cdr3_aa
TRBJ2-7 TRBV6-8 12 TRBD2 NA TGTGAAACGCGGGGGGAGTCCTACGAGCAGTACTTC CETRGESYEQYF
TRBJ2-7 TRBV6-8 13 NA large TGTGCCAGCAGACACAGGGACTCCTACGAGCAGTACTTC CASRHRDSYEQYF
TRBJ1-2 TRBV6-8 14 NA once TGTGCCAGCAGCCCCCAATCCCCGGCGTATGGCTACACCTTC CASSPQSPAYGYTF
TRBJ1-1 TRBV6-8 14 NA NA TGTGCCAGCAGTTACTCTGGGGGGAACACTGAAGCTTTCTTT CASSYSGGNTEAFF
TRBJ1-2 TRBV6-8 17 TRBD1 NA TGTGCCAGCAGTTCCTACGTAGGCCCGACAGGGGGCTATGGCTACACCTTC CASSSYVGPTGGYGYTF
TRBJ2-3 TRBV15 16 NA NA TGTGCCACCAGCAGCCAACGAGGACTAATTAGGGATACGCAGTATTTT CATSSQRGLIRDTQYF
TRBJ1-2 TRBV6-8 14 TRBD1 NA TGTGCCAGCAGTTTTACAACAGGGGGCTTTGGCTACACCTTC CASSFTTGGFGYTF
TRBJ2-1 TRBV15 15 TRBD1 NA TGTGCCACCAGTAGAACCGGGGACAGGGGCAATGAGCAGTTCTTC CATSRTGDRGNEQFF
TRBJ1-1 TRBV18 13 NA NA TGTGCCAGCTCACAACAGGCAAACACTGAAGCTTTCTTT CASSQQANTEAFF
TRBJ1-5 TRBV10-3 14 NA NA TGTGCCATCAGTGAGTCGACTCCGCGACAGCCCCAGCATTTT CAISESTPRQPQHF
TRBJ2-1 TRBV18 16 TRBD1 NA TGTGCCAGCTCACCACCACGAGCAAGAGGGGGCGATGAGCAGTTCTTC CASSPPRARGGDEQFF
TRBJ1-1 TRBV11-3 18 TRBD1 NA TGTGCCAGCAGCTTAAAATTGGGGACAGGGTGGGTAAAAACTGAAGCTTTCTTT CASSLKLGTGWVKTEAFF
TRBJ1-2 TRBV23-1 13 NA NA TGCGCCAGCATAAATAAGGGAAACTATGGCTACACCTTC CASINKGNYGYTF
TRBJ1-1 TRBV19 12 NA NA TGTGCCAGTAGTGCCTACGGCACTGAAGCTTTCTTT CASSAYGTEAFF
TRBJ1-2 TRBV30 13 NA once TGTGCCTGGAGTGATAAAGGGGGCTATGGCTACACCTTC CAWSDKGGYGYTF
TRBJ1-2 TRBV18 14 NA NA TGTGCCAGCTCTAAGGACACAAATACCTTTGGCTACACCTTC CASSKDTNTFGYTF
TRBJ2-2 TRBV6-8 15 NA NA TGTGCCAGCACCCAGTCAGGGGGGGCCACCGGGGAGCTGTTTTTT CASTQSGGATGELFF
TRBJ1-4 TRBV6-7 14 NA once TGTGCCAGCAACGAACAGACCTTGAATGAAAAACTGTTTTTT CASNEQTLNEKLFF
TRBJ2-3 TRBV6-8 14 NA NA TGTGCCAGCACCCCAGGGGGGCCTGGAAATACGCAGTATTTT CASTPGGPGNTQYF
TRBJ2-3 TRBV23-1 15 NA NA TGCGCCAGCAGCTTGTGGGGACGTGACACAGATACGCAGTATTTT CASSLWGRDTDTQYF
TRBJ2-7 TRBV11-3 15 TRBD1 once TGTGCCAGCCGGAAAAGGGACAGAGGCTCCTACGAGCAGTACTTC CASRKRDRGSYEQYF
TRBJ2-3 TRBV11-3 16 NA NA TGTGCCAGCAGCAACACACAGGCGGGGATCACAGATACGCAGTATTTT CASSNTQAGITDTQYF
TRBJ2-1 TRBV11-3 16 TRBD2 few TGTGCCAGCAGCTTAGGGGCTAGCGGGGGGGCCGATGAGCAGTTCTTC CASSLGASGGADEQFF
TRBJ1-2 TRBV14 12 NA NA TGTGCCAGCAGCTTCGACGGCTATGGCTACACCTTC CASSFDGYGYTF
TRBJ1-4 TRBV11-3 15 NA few TGTGCCAGCAGCAACCCGACAGGATCTAATGAAAAACTGTTTTTT CASSNPTGSNEKLFF
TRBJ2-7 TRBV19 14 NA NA TGTGCCAGTAGTCCCTGGGTAGGGACCTACGAGCAGTACTTC CASSPWVGTYEQYF
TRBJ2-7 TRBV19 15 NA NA TGTGCCAGTAGCGCGCCGGGACATGGAGACTACGAGCAGTACTTC CASSAPGHGDYEQYF
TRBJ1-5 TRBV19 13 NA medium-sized TGTGCCAGTAGTATAGGGCCGCATCAGCCCCAGCATTTT CASSIGPHQPQHF
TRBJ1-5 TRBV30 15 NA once TGTGCCTGGAGTAAACAACAGGGACGCAATCAGCCCCAGCATTTT CAWSKQQGRNQPQHF
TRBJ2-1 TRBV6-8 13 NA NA TGTGCCAGCAGTCGCCTCCAGGGGAATGAGCAGTTCTTC CASSRLQGNEQFF
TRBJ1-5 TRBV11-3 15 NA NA TGTGCCAGCAGCTTCGGAATAGGTTGGGATCAGCCCCAGCATTTT CASSFGIGWDQPQHF
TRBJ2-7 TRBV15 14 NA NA TGTGCCACCAGCAGAGCTCCGGGCCCTTACGAGCAGTACTTC CATSRAPGPYEQYF
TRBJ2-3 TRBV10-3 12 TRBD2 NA TGTGCCATCAGTGAGGGGGGGGATCCGCAGTATTTT CAISEGGDPQYF
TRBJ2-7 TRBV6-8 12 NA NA TGTGCCAGCAGTGACGGAACCTACGAGCAGTACTTC CASSDGTYEQYF
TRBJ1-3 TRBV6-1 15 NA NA TGTGCCAGCAGTGAAGCCCCGAGCTCTGGAAACACCATATATTTT CASSEAPSSGNTIYF
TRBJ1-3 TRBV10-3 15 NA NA TGTGCCATCAGTGAGACCGGGACGCACGGAAACACCATATATTTT CAISETGTHGNTIYF
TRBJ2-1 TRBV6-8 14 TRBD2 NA TGTGCCAGCAGGGGGACTAGCGGATACAATGAGCAGTTCTTC CASRGTSGYNEQFF
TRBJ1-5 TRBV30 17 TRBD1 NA TGTGCCTGGAGTGTCCCAGGGGGTCGGGTATCCGATCAGCCCCAGCATTTT CAWSVPGGRVSDQPQHF
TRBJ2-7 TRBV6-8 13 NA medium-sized TGTGCCATCGAGGTTCCGGAGTCTACCGAGCAGTACTTC CAIEVPESTEQYF
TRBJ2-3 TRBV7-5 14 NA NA TGTGCCAGCAGCTTGGCGGCAGGTGGAGATACGCAGTATTTT CASSLAAGGDTQYF
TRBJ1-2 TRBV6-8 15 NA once TGTGCCAGCAGTGATCTGAGGGTAAAGGACTATGGCTACACCTTC CASSDLRVKDYGYTF
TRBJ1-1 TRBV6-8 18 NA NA TGTGCCAGCAGTTACTCGAGAAGCGATAGGCGAAGGAAAACTGAAGCTTTCTTT CASSYSRSDRRRKTEAFF
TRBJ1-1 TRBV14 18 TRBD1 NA TGTGCCAGCAGCCAAATGGGACAGGGGGCTTTCTTGATCACTGAAGCTTTCTTT CASSQMGQGAFLITEAFF
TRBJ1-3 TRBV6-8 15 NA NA TGTGCCAGCAGTCGGACCCAGGGGTCGTCGAACACCATATATTTT CASSRTQGSSNTIYF
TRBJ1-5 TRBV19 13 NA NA TGTGCCAGTAGTCGTCAGGCAGATCAGCCCCAGCATTTT CASSRQADQPQHF
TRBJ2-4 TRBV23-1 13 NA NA TGCGCCAGCAGCTTAGGGCAGGGGAGCATTCAGTACTTC CASSLGQGSIQYF
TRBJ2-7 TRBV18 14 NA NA TGTGCCAGCTCAACTACCGGGGCTAATTACGAGCAGTACTTC CASSTTGANYEQYF
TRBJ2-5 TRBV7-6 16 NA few TGTGCCAGCAGCTTAGGGGTGGGGGCCCCGCAAGAGACCCAGTACTTC CASSLGVGAPQETQYF
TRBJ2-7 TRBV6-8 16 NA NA TGTGCCAGCAGTGTAGGTAACCTACCCCCCATCTACGAGCAGTACTTC CASSVGNLPPIYEQYF
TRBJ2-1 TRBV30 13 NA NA TGTGCCTGGAATGGGGCCGCGCCCAGTGAGCAGTTCTTC CAWNGAAPSEQFF
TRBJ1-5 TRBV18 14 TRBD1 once TGTGCCAGCTCGCAGGACAGGGTGTACCAGCCCCAGCATTTT CASSQDRVYQPQHF
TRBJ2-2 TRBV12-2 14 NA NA TGTGTCTTAATAGGGGGCGAAGGCACCGGGGAGCTGTTTTTT CVLIGGEGTGELFF
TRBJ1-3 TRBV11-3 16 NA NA TGTGCCAGCAGCTTAGGGCCCATGAGCTCTGGAAACACCATATATTTT CASSLGPMSSGNTIYF
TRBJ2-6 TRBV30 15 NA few TGTGCCTGGAGCGGACAAGGGACTGGGGCCAACGTCCTGACTTTC CAWSGQGTGANVLTF
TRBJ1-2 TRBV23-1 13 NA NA TGCGCCAGCAGCTTAGGCGAAAACTATGGCTACACCTTC CASSLGENYGYTF
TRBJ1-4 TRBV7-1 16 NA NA TGTGCCAGCAGCTTGGGGTATAGGCGCCAGAATGAAAAACTGTTTTTT CASSLGYRRQNEKLFF
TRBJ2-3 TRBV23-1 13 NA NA TGCGCCAGCAGCCAAGATAGTGAAGATACGCAGTATTTT CASSQDSEDTQYF